This T cell receptor (beta chain) was sequenced for a study of cytomegalovirus exposure and HLA in healthy donors. V was pared by 1 base and J by 1 base, with 7 bases between. The CDR3 loop spans 14 amino acids. Per the germline V gene, CDR1 is MNHNS and CDR2 is SASEGT. The PCR had 60 Vbeta and 13 Jbeta primers. This table comes from immunoSEQ multiplex PCR, and its TCRdb copy is limited to in-frame clones, with some not included. Of about 120,000 clones listed, around two thirds were seen once; the top ten hold roughly 10%. Source material: PBMCs. This sequence joins TRBV6-1 and TRBJ1-2; D gene uncertain. This receptor was identified in a woman between 35 and 50 years old in good health and CMV-seropositive. The chain's CDR3 is CASSEVTVNYGYTF. The CDR3, as DNA: TGTGCCAGCAGTGAAGTAACAGTTAACTATGGCTACACCTTC.